This entry lists 14 T cell receptor beta chains sequenced from one sample in a study of regulatory T cells in long-lasting Graves disease. Relying on iRepertoire HTBI primers and Arm-PCR of CDR3 regions, the team built TCR beta libraries. TCRdb used MiXCR to reprocess the multiplex PCR reads, holding one entry per CDR3 protein. The sample shows 420,000 or so distinct CDR3 sequences, about 20% of them seen only once. Time point in this sample: persistent/refractory GD, antithyroid drugs over 5 years with positive TRAb. There was RNA extracted from PBMCs, and the TCR library was made from it. Sample: peripheral blood mononuclear cells (PBMCs), taken when the disease was refractory, from a patient treated with antithyroid drugs. The receptor source for this set is a female donor with Graves disease.

The genes are TRBV5-6 and TRBJ1-2; TRBD1 agrees at 7 bases. The CDR3 is made up of 13 amino acids. Germline-derived CDR1 and CDR2 are SGHDT and YYEEEE. V lost 4 bases, J lost 7 bases, and 7 bases stayed unmatched. This CDR3 reads CASSHDRESGYTF. The CDR3 coding sequence is TGTGCCAGCAGCCATGACAGGGAGTCTGGCTACACCTTC. Full variable domain (missing parts from reference TRBV5-6 and TRBJ1-2): DAGVTQSPTHLIKTRGQQVTLRCSPKSGHDTVSWYQQALGQGPQFIFQYYEEEERQRGNFPDRFSGHQFPNYSSELNVNALLLGDSALYLCASSHDRESGYTFGSGTRLTVV.

This clonotype occurred many times. The chain is built from TRBV28 and TRBJ1-2; D is perhaps TRBD1 (6 bases). Per germline, CDR1 MDHEN and CDR2 SYDVKM. The CDR3 is made up of 15 amino acids. The V gene lost 1 base and the J gene lost 2 bases, with 11 bases spanning the gap. Here the CDR3 DNA reads TGTGCCAGCAGTTTATTTCGTCAGGGGAACTATGGCTACACCTTC. Protein sequence: CASSLFRQGNYGYTF.

This clonotype was counted ten times or more. This chain's CDR3 is CASSGSQTYEQYF. CDR3 coding DNA: TGTGCCAGCAGTGGGTCCCAGACCTACGAGCAGTACTTC. The gene calls are TRBV2 and TRBJ2-7, with D unresolved. V was pared by 4 bases and J by 2 bases, with 9 bases between. Germline assignment: CDR1 SNHLY and CDR2 FYNNEI. The CDR3 has 13 amino acids.

The sample holds many counts of this clonotype. The rearrangement uses TRBV29-1 and TRBJ1-1; 7 nucleotides agree with TRBD1. The CDR3 runs 15 residues. V trimming: 3 bases; J trimming: 0 bases; junction bases outside the gene matches: 7. In germline, CDR1 is SQVTM, CDR2 ANQGSEA. For the CDR3, the DNA is TGCAGCGTTGATGTGGCCAGGGGGATGAACACTGAAGCTTTCTTT. Residues: CSVDVARGMNTEAFF.

The rearrangement links TRBV28 to TRBJ2-7, with D unresolved. In germline, CDR1 is MDHEN, CDR2 SYDVKM. This CDR3 is built from 14 residues. The ends were cut back, 6 bases at V and 4 bases at J, with 16 bases in the middle. CDR3 protein: CASSPHLQRYEQYF. The CDR3, as DNA: TGTGCCAGCAGCCCGCACCTACAGAGATACGAGCAGTACTTC.

This clonotype has just a few counts. The genes are TRBV6-1 and TRBJ1-1, with no clear D. CDR1 and CDR2 from the germline V gene are MNHNS and SASEGT. The V gene lost 5 bases and the J gene lost 1 base, with 8 bases spanning the gap. The CDR3 loop spans 13 amino acids. The DNA for the CDR3 is TGTGCCAGCAGTAAGGTTTCGAACACTGAAGCTTTCTTT. It is translated as CASSKVSNTEAFF.

This chain links TRBV6-1 with TRBJ2-7; D gene unclear. The CDR3 consists of 13 residues. Trimming stripped 6 bases from V and 0 bases from J, with 9 bases between. Germline values: CDR1 MNHNS, CDR2 SASEGT. CDR3 protein: CASRMGVSYEQYF. The CDR3 DNA reads TGTGCCAGCAGAATGGGCGTCTCCTACGAGCAGTACTTC.

In its sample, this clonotype was seen many times. This chain uses TRBV29-1 with TRBJ1-1; D is uncertain. The CDR3 extends over 13 amino acids. V gave up 3 bases and J gave up 4 bases, with 12 bases separating them. Germline assignment: CDR1 SQVTM and CDR2 ANQGSEA. The CDR3 sequence: CSVETGFFTEAFF. The CDR3 coding sequence is TGCAGCGTTGAGACTGGGTTCTTCACTGAAGCTTTCTTT.

V is TRBV19 and J is TRBJ2-2, with 8 bases that match TRBD1. In germline, CDR1 is LNHDA, CDR2 SQIVND (reference sequence). This CDR3 region has 15 residues. The V gene end was trimmed by 10 bases and the J gene end by 2 bases; junction bases not matched to a gene: 9. The CDR3 DNA follows: TGTGCCACCAGACTCGGACAGGGTAACACCGGGGAGCTGTTTTTT. Translated: CATRLGQGNTGELFF.

This clonotype was picked up a small number of times. The chain has TRBV3-1 and TRBJ2-7, with 9 bases aligning to TRBD2. The ends lost 1 base at V and 5 bases at J; junction bases unmatched: 6. The CDR3 is made up of 15 amino acids. The germline CDR1 and CDR2 sequences are LGHDT and YNNKEL (reference sequence). CDR3 residues: CASSQVVAGENEQYF. The CDR3 coding sequence is TGTGCCAGCAGCCAAGTGGTAGCGGGAGAAAACGAGCAGTACTTC.

This chain joins TRBV25-1 and TRBJ2-7; 11 positions match TRBD2. The CDR3 consists of 18 residues. The germline gives CDR1 MGHDK, CDR2 SYGVNS. V shed 4 bases, J shed 7 bases, and the junction held 18 bases outside the gene matches. The CDR3 DNA reads as TGTGCCAGCAGTGGGTCCGGGACTAGCGGAGGGCGACGGGGGGAGCAGTACTTC. As protein: CASSGSGTSGGRRGEQYF.

The table lists this clonotype with many counts. The chain couples TRBV19 to TRBJ1-6, with TRBD1 matching 8 bases. In germline, CDR1 is LNHDA, CDR2 SQIVND (reference sequence). The CDR3 has 14 amino acids. V shed 7 bases and J 4 bases; nucleotides not matched to a gene: 3. The CDR3: CASTGQEYNSPLHF. In nucleotides, the CDR3 is TGTGCCAGTACGGGACAGGAGTATAATTCACCCCTCCACTTT.

The DNA for the CDR3 is TGTGCCATCAGCCGGGACAACTCCTACGAGCAGTACTTC. This encodes CAISRDNSYEQYF. The rearrangement uses TRBV10-3 and TRBJ2-7; D possibly corresponds to TRBD1 (6 bases). CDR1 and CDR2 from the germline V gene are ENHRY and SYGVKD. V shed 6 bases and J shed 0 bases, with 9 bases lying between them. The length of the CDR3 is 13 residues.

This clonotype turned up a few times. The chain uses TRBV4-1 and TRBJ1-2; TRBD1 agrees at 8 bases. Germline CDR1 MGHRA, CDR2 YSYEKL. With V trimmed by 0 bases and J by 6 bases, 6 bases remained unmatched. The CDR3 extends over 15 amino acids. CDR3: CASSQERQGADGYTF. The CDR3 DNA sequence: TGCGCCAGCAGCCAAGAGCGGCAGGGGGCCGATGGCTACACCTTC.